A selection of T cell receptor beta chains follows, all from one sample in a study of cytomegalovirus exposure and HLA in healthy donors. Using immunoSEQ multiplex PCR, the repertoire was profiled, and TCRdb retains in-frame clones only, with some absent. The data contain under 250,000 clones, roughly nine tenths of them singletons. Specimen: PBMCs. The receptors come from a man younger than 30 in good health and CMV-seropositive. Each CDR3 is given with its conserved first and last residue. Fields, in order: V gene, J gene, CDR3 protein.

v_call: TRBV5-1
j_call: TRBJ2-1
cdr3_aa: CASSLPSGTTYNEQFF

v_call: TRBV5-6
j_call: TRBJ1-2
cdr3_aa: CASSLARDRYTF

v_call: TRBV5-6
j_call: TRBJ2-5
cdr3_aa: CASSQLTGGETQYF

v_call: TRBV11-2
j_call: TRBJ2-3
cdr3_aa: CATQTARDTQYF

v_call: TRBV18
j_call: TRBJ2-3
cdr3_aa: CASSPRAAGADTQYF

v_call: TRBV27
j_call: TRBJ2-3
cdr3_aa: CASGQGGTTDTQYF

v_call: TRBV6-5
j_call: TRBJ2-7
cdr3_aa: CASSYSSGRAVNEQYF

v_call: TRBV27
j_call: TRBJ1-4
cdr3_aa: CASSTRPESNEKLFF

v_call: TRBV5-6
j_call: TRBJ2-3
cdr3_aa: CASSLYPREVTDTQYF

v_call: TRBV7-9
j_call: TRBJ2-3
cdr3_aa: CASSPRTDTQYF

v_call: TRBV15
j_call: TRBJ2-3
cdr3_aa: CATSRDAGGADTQYF

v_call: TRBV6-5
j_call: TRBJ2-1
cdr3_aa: CASSYNPTGYYDEQFF

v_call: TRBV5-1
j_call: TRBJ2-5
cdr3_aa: CASSSGQGQETQYF

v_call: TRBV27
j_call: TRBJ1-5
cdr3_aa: CASSLVENQPQHF

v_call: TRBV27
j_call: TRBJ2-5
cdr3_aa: CASSLWGADGETQYF

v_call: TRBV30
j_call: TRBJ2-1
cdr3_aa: CAWTPRGRSYNEQFF

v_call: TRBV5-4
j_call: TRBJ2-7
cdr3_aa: CASSAVGSYEQYF

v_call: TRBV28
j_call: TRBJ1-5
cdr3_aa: CASSLLRQGGHSNQPQHF

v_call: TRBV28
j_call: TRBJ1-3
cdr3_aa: CASSLGGQGLGNTIYF

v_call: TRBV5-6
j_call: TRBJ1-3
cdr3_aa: CASSLSGGGGNTIYF

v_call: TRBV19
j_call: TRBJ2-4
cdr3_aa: CASSIGHRVNIQYF

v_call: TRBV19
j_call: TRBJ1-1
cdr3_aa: CASSIDSPTGATEAFF

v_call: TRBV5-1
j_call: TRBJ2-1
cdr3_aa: CASSPTGRTGTQKQFF

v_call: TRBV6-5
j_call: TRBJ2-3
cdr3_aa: CASSPLLTSPDTQYF

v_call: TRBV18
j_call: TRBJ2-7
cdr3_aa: CASSPYTGGWGNEQYF

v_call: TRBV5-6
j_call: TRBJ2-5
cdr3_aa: CASSLQRLETQYF

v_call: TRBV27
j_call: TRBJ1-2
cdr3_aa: CASSSRDRENYGYTF

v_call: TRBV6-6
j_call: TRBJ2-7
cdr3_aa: CASSYSDDRQYF

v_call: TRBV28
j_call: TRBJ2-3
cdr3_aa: CASSPSMSGNTDTQYF

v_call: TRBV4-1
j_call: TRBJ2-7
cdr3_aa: CASSHARLVPYEQYF

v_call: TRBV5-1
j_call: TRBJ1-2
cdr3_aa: CASSLGRLSDGYTF

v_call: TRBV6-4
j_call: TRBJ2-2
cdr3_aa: CASSDFSTGELFF

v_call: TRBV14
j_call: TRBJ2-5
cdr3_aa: CASSQVTGVQETQYF

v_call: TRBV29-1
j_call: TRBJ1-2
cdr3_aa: CSVRTVNGYTF

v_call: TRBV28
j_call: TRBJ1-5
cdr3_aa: CASSTPDTYSNQPQHF

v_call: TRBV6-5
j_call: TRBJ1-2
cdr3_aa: CASSYSTGGNGYTF

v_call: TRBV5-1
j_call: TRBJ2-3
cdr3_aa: CASSPGLALRNTQYF

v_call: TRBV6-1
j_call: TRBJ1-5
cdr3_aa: CASSALQNQPQHF

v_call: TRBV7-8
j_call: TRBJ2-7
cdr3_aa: CASSLRVSAYEQYF

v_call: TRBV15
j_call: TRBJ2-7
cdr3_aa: CATSRETGTGSYEQYF

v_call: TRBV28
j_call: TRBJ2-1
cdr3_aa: CASSLGLVGEQFF

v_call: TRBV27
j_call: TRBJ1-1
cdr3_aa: CASSLRTVNTEAFF

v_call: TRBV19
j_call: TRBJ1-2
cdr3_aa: CASSIGPGYGYTF

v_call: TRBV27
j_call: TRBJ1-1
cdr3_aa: CASSSMLGTEAFF

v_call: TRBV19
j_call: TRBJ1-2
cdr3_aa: CASSIGPGGPRRGYTF

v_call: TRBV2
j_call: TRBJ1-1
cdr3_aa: CASSGEGNTEAFF

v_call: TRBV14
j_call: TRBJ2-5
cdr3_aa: CASSQVATRETQYF